This T cell receptor (beta chain) was observed in a study of blood T cells in healthy people across ages. Study-wide background: Using template switching, researchers captured about one barcoded beta molecule for each two T cells.

Then a second PCR, running roughly 7 to 11 cycles, was carried out with a sample-barcoded 5' primer and a J-beta primer mix. One entry per CDR3 protein results from TCRdb running MiXCR on the 5' RACE reads. The sample has some 1,800,000 distinct CDR3 sequences; around 40% are singletons. The CDR3 covers 15 residues. V lost 6 bases to trimming and J lost 5 bases; unmatched junction nucleotides: 11. Germline V gene lookup returns CDR1 DFQATT and CDR2 SNEGSKA (reference sequence). Healthy individuals of Caucasian origin from Russia, aged roughly 6 to 90, served as donors. V is TRBV20-1 and J is TRBJ2-7; 12 bases fit TRBD2. Source material: blood. The sequence was obtained from a human donor in good health. As DNA, the CDR3 is TGCAGTGCCCAACACCGACTAGCGGGGGCCAACGAGCAGTACTTC. It codes for CSAQHRLAGANEQYF.